The entry below describes one T cell receptor beta chain. The antigen remains undetermined. The ends lost 0 bases at V and 9 bases at J; junction bases unmatched: 18. The CDR3 has 18 amino acids. The germline V gene has CDR1 DFQATT and CDR2 SNEGSKA (reference sequence). This record belongs to a study of identical twins. TCRdb re-called the 5' RACE reads through MiXCR, storing one row per CDR3 protein. The profile shows a few hundred thousand distinct CDR3 sequences, roughly 9.9% of them singletons. Notes on the study in general: Modelling underestimated the level of out-of-frame TCR alpha sharing observed in monozygotic twins. Zero-insertion results could be subject to partial confounding by invariant MAIT and iNKT cells.

This same sample was also part of a study on yellow fever vaccine responses in identical twins.

V and J are TRBV20-1 and TRBJ2-1; 9 bases map to TRBD2. The specimen was PBMCs. The clonotype originates from a young woman in good health. The CDR3 protein is CSARDSRGGLAGNTEQFF. The CDR3 DNA is TGCAGTGCTAGAGACTCGAGAGGGGGCCTAGCGGGAAACACTGAGCAGTTCTTC.